This is a list of T cell receptor beta chains from one sample in a study of blood T cell repertoires in COVID-19. Repertoires were generated with immunoSEQ multiplex PCR, while TCRdb's copy carries only in-frame clones and drops some. The table shows fewer than 300,000 clones, with around 87% occurring only once. What was sequenced was peripheral blood. The receptors shown here come from a woman aged 45-65 years with acute or convalescent COVID-19. CDR3s include the opening cysteine and the closing phenylalanine or tryptophan. D genes are given only for firm matches. Size values are once, few and many counts, or a class for expanded clones, and some rows have none.

d_call	clone_size	j_call	v_call	cdr3_length	cdr3_nt	cdr3_aa
TRBD1	.	TRBJ1-2	TRBV19	17	TGTGCCAGTTTAGGTCCCGAAGGGACAGGGTACAACTATGGCTACACCTTC	CASLGPEGTGYNYGYTF
.	once	TRBJ1-1	TRBV19	17	TGTGCCAGTACCCGGGGAGACTTTGGCCTTTTGGACACTGAAGCTTTCTTT	CASTRGDFGLLDTEAFF
.	.	TRBJ1-5	TRBV27	15	TGTGCCAGCAGTTTCACAGGGAATAGCAATCAGCCCCAGCATTTT	CASSFTGNSNQPQHF
TRBD2	many	TRBJ2-7	TRBV4-3	16	TGCGCCAGCAGCCAAGTTCGAACTAGCGGCTCCTACGAGCAGTACTTC	CASSQVRTSGSYEQYF
.	.	TRBJ1-1	TRBV2	15	TGTGCCAGCAGTGAAGGACTAAGGCGGCTCCATGAAGCTTTCTTT	CASSEGLRRLHEAFF
.	.	TRBJ2-3	TRBV20-1	11	TGCAGTGCGGCGGACACAGATACGCAGTATTTT	CSAADTDTQYF
TRBD1	.	TRBJ1-2	TRBV5-4	16	TGTGCCAGCAGCTCGGGGACGACAGGGGGAACCTATGGCTACACCTTC	CASSSGTTGGTYGYTF
.	.	TRBJ2-1	TRBV5-1	14	TGCGCCAGCAGCCTCGACCACTCCCGGGACAAATGGTTCTTC	CASSLDHSRDKWFF
TRBD1	.	TRBJ1-1	TRBV5-4	13	TGTGCCAGCAGCGGACAGGGTTTGACTGAAGCTTTCTTT	CASSGQGLTEAFF
.	.	TRBJ1-1	TRBV28	14	TGTGCCAGCAGTTTACGACAGATGAACACTGAAGCTTTCTTT	CASSLRQMNTEAFF
.	.	TRBJ2-7	TRBV28	16	TGTGCCAGCAGTTTCGTGGGGGCCGGGGGACTATACGAGCAGTACTTC	CASSFVGAGGLYEQYF
TRBD1	.	TRBJ1-1	TRBV4-1	13	TGCGCCAGCAGCCCACAGGGGACCACTGAAGCTTTCTTT	CASSPQGTTEAFF
TRBD2	.	TRBJ2-5	TRBV19	15	TGTGCCACCAAACCTAGCGGGAGGTCACAAGAGACCCAGTACTTC	CATKPSGRSQETQYF
.	.	TRBJ2-1	TRBV2	15	TGTGCCAGCAGTTGGGAGGGAGTAGGGGGATTTGGGCAGTTCTTC	CASSWEGVGGFGQFF
TRBD2	.	TRBJ2-3	TRBV9	15	TGTGCCAGCAGCGTAGCGGGACTAGGGCGGGATACGCAGTATTTT	CASSVAGLGRDTQYF
.	.	TRBJ1-3	TRBV4-1	16	TGCGCCAGCAGCCAAGACCCAGGGCCGTCTGGAAACACCATATATTTT	CASSQDPGPSGNTIYF
.	.	TRBJ2-7	TRBV6-2/TRBV6-3	15	TGTGCCAGCAGCTTCCTGTCCAGGGAAGGTTACGAGCAGTACTTC	CASSFLSREGYEQYF
TRBD1	.	TRBJ1-1	TRBV5-1	13	TGCGCCAGCAGCGGTGGACAGGGTCGTTCAGCTTTCTTT	CASSGGQGRSAFF
.	.	TRBJ1-1	TRBV9	16	TGTGCCAGCAGCGTAGGGGCAGGAGGTATGAACACTGAAGCTTTCTTT	CASSVGAGGMNTEAFF
TRBD2	few	TRBJ2-1	TRBV27	14	TGTGCCACCCACGAGGGACTAGCCACCAATGAGCAGTTCTTC	CATHEGLATNEQFF
.	once	TRBJ2-1	TRBV5-5	12	TGTGCCAGCAGCCCAGTTCACGATGAGCAGTTCTTC	CASSPVHDEQFF
.	.	TRBJ1-1	TRBV18	15	TGTGCCAGCTCACCACTTCGCAGCGTGAACACTGAAGCTTTCTTT	CASSPLRSVNTEAFF
TRBD2	.	TRBJ2-5	TRBV5-6	18	TGTGCCAGCAGCCCGATTGCCGGGACTAGAGGGTGGGGGGAGACCCAGTACTTC	CASSPIAGTRGWGETQYF
.	.	TRBJ1-6	TRBV28	19	TGTGCCAGCAGCTTATCCCCATGGAGAGTGGCAGGGAAGGGGTCACCCCTCCACTTT	CASSLSPWRVAGKGSPLHF
.	.	TRBJ1-1	TRBV21-1	17	TGTGCCAGCAGCAAATGGGCGGGTGAGGGAATGAACACTGAAGCTTTCTTT	CASSKWAGEGMNTEAFF
.	.	TRBJ2-2	TRBV3-1/TRBV3-2	13	TGTGCCAGCAGCCCTCAGTCCCTCGGGGAGCTGTTTTTT	CASSPQSLGELFF
TRBD2	.	TRBJ2-7	TRBV4-1	15	TGCGCCAGCAGCCAAGATTATTCGGGAGGGAACGAGCAGTACTTC	CASSQDYSGGNEQYF